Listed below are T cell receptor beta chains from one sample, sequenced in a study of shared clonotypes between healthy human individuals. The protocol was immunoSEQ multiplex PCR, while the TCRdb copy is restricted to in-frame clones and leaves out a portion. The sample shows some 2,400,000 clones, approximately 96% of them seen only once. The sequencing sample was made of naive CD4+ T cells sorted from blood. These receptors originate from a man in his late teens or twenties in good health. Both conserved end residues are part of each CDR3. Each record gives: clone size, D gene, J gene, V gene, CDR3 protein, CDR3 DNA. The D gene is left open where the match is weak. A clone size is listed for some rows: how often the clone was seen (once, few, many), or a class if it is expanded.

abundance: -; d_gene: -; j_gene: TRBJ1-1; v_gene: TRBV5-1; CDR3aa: CASSAGPNTEAFF; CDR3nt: TGCGCCAGCAGCGCGGGGCCGAACACTGAAGCTTTCTTT
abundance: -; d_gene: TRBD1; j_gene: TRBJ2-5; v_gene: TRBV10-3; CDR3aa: CAISADRIETQYF; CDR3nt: TGTGCCATCAGTGCGGACAGGATAGAGACCCAGTACTTC
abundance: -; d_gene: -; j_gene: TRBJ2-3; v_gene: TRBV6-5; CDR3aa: CASSYVGLPTTDTQYF; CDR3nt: TGTGCCAGCAGTTACGTGGGTCTTCCCACCACAGATACGCAGTATTTT
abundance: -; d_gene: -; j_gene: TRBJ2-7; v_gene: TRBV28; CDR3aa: CASSVGQHYEQYF; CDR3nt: TGTGCCAGCAGCGTAGGACAGCACTACGAGCAGTACTTC
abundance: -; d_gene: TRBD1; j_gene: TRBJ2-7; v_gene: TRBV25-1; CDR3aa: CASSDNRDRGYEQYF; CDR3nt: TGTGCCAGCAGTGACAACCGGGACAGGGGGTACGAGCAGTACTTC
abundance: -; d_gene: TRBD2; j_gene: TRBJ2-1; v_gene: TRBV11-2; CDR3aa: CASSLHPTSVSYNEQFF; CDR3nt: TGTGCCAGCAGCTTACACCCGACTAGCGTCTCCTACAATGAGCAGTTCTTC
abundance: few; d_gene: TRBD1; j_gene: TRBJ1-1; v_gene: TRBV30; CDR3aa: CAWNRGTANTEAFF; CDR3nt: TGTGCCTGGAACCGGGGGACAGCGAACACTGAAGCTTTCTTT
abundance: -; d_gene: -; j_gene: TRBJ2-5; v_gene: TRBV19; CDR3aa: CASSIWSFETQYF; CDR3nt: TGTGCCAGTAGTATATGGTCCTTTGAGACCCAGTACTTC
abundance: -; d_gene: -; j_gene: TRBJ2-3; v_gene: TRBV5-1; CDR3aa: CASSLVSGADTQYF; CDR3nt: TGCGCCAGCAGCTTGGTATCCGGGGCAGATACGCAGTATTTT
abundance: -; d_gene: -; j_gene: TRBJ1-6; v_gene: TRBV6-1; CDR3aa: CASSEALRTLHF; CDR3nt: TGTGCCAGCAGTGAAGCGCTTCGGACCCTCCACTTT
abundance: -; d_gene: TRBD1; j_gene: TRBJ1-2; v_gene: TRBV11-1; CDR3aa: CASSGTGTDYGYTF; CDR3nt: TGTGCCAGCAGCGGAACCGGGACAGATTATGGCTACACCTTC
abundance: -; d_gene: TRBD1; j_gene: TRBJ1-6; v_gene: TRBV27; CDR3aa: CASSASKTGNSPLHF; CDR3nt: TGTGCCAGCAGTGCCTCCAAGACAGGGAATTCACCCCTCCACTTT
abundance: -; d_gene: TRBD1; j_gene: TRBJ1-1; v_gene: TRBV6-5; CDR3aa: CASSSTGGPRAFF; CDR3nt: TGTGCCAGCAGTTCGACAGGGGGCCCTAGAGCTTTCTTT
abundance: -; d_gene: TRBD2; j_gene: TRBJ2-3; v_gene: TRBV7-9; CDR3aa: CASSSRGGINTDTQYF; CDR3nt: TGTGCCAGCAGCTCCCGCGGGGGGATAAACACAGATACGCAGTATTTT
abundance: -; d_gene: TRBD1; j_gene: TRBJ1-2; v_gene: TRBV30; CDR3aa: CACSRDRHYGYTF; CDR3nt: TGTGCCTGTTCCCGGGACAGGCATTATGGCTACACCTTC
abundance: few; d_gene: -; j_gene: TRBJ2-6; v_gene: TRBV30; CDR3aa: CAWSRSSGANVLTF; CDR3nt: TGTGCCTGGAGTAGGAGCTCTGGGGCCAACGTCCTGACTTTC
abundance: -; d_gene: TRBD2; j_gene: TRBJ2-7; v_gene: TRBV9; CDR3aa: CASSVGLAGGRYEQYF; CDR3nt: TGTGCCAGCAGCGTAGGACTAGCGGGAGGAAGGTACGAGCAGTACTTC
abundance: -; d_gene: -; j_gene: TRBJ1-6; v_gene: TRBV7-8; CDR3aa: CASSLAGAGSPLHF; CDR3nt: TGTGCCAGCAGCTTAGCCGGGGCGGGGTCACCCCTCCACTTT
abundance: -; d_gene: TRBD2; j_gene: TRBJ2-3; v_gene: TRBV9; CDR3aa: CASSDTGTSGTASTDTQYF; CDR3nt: TGTGCCAGCAGCGACACCGGGACTAGCGGGACAGCAAGCACAGATACGCAGTATTTT
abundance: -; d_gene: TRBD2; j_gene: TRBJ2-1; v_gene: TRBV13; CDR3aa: CASSLVLAVENNEQFF; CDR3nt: TGTGCCAGCAGCTTAGTCCTAGCGGTCGAAAATAATGAGCAGTTCTTC
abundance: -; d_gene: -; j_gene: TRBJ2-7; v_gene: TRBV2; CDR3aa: CASSPQSEQYF; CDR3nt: TGTGCCAGCAGCCCCCAGAGCGAGCAGTACTTC
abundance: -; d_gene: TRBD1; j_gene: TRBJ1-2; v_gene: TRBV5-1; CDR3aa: CASSLAGGKELGYTF; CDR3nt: TGCGCCAGCAGCTTGGCAGGGGGAAAAGAGCTCGGCTACACCTTC
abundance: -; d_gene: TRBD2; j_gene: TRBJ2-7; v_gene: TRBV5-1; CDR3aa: CASSFGGSEAYEQYF; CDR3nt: TGCGCCAGCAGCTTCGGCGGGAGCGAGGCCTACGAGCAGTACTTC
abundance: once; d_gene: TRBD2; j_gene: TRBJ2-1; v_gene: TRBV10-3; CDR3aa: CAISESLSSGSYNEQFF; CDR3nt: TGTGCCATCAGTGAGTCTCTATCTAGCGGGAGCTACAATGAGCAGTTCTTC
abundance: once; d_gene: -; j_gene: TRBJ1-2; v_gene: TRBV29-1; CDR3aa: CSVESDSWSGYGYTF; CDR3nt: TGCAGCGTTGAATCGGACAGCTGGTCGGGCTATGGCTACACCTTC
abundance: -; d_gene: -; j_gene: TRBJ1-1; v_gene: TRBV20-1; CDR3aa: CSAANTEAFF; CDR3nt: TGCAGTGCTGCTAACACTGAAGCTTTCTTT
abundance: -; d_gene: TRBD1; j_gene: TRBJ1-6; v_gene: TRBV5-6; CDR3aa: CASSARDRGRSPLHF; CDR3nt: TGTGCCAGCAGCGCCCGGGACAGGGGCCGTTCACCCCTCCACTTT
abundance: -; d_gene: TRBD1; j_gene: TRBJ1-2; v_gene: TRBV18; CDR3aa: CASSPLGPGTEDYGYTF; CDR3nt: TGTGCCAGCTCACCTTTGGGGCCCGGGACAGAAGATTATGGCTACACCTTC
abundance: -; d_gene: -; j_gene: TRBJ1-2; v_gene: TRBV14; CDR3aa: CASSHNLGGGYGYTF; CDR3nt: TGTGCCAGCAGCCACAACCTGGGAGGAGGGTATGGCTACACCTTC
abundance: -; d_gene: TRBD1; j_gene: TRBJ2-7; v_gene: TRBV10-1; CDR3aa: CASSDGQGLEQYF; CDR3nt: TGCGCCAGCAGTGACGGACAGGGCCTCGAGCAGTACTTC
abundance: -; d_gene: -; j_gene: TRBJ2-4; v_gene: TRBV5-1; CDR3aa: CASSPREEGNIQYF; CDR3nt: TGCGCCAGCAGCCCACGAGAGGAGGGAAACATTCAGTACTTC
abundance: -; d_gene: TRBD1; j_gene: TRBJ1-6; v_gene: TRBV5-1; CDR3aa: CASSLGGTESPLHF; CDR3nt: TGCGCCAGCAGCCTGGGCGGGACAGAGTCACCCCTCCACTTT
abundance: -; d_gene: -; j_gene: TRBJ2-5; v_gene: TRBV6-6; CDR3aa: CASRDPQETQYF; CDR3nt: TGTGCCAGCAGGGACCCCCAAGAGACCCAGTACTTC
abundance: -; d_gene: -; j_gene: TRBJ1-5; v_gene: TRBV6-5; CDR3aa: CASTPAGGPNQPQHF; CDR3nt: TGTGCCAGCACTCCAGCGGGAGGCCCCAATCAGCCCCAGCATTTT
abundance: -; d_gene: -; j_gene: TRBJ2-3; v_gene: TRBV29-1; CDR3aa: CSVAPNGVDTQYF; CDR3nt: TGCAGCGTTGCCCCCAACGGGGTTGACACGCAGTATTTT
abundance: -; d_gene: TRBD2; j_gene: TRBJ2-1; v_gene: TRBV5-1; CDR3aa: CASSFLAGADNEQFF; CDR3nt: TGCGCCAGCAGCTTCCTAGCGGGGGCGGACAATGAGCAGTTCTTC
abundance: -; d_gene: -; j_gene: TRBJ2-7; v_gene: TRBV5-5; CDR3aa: CASSLAGSGQGQYF; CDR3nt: TGTGCCAGCAGCTTGGCTGGTTCAGGACAAGGTCAGTACTTC
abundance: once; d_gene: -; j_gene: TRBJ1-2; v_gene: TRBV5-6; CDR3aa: CASSLQGVNYGYTF; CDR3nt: TGTGCCAGCAGCTTACAGGGAGTTAACTATGGCTACACCTTC
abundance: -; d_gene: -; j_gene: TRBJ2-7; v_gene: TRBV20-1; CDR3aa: CSARDRGEQYF; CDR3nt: TGCAGTGCTAGAGATCGGGGCGAGCAGTACTTC
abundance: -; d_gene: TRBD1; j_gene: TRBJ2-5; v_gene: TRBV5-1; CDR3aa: CASSFRGLQETQYF; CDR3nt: TGCGCCAGCAGCTTTAGGGGGCTCCAAGAGACCCAGTACTTC
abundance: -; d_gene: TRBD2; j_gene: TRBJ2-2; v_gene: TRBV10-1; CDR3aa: CASSEREAGELFF; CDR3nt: TGCGCCAGCAGTGAGCGGGAGGCCGGGGAGCTGTTTTTT
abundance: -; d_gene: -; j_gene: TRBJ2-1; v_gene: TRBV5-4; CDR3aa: CASSLNGANYNEQFF; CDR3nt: TGTGCCAGCAGCTTGAACGGGGCGAACTACAATGAGCAGTTCTTC
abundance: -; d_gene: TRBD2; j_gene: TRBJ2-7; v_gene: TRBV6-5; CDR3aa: CASSSGLAGRREQYF; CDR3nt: TGTGCCAGCAGTTCGGGACTAGCGGGCCGCCGGGAGCAGTACTTC
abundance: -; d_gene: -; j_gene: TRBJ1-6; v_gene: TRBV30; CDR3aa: CAWRQQGISSYNSPLHF; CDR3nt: TGTGCCTGGAGACAACAGGGTATAAGCTCCTATAATTCACCCCTCCACTTT
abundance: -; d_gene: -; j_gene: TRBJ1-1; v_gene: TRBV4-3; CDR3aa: CASTRQLNTEAFF; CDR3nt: TGCGCCAGCACCAGACAGCTGAACACTGAAGCTTTCTTT
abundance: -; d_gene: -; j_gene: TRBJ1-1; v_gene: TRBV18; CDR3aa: CASSPPLENEAFF; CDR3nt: TGTGCCAGCTCACCACCTCTGGAGAATGAAGCTTTCTTT
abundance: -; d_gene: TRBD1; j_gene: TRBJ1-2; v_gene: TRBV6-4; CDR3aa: CANRDSNYGYTF; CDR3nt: TGTGCCAACCGGGACAGTAACTATGGCTACACCTTC
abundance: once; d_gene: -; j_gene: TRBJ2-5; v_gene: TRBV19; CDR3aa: CASSIERGNQETQYF; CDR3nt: TGTGCCAGTAGTATAGAACGCGGGAACCAAGAGACCCAGTACTTC
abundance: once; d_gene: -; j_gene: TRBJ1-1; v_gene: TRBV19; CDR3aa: CASSETGTEAFF; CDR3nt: TGTGCCAGTAGTGAGACGGGTACTGAAGCTTTCTTT